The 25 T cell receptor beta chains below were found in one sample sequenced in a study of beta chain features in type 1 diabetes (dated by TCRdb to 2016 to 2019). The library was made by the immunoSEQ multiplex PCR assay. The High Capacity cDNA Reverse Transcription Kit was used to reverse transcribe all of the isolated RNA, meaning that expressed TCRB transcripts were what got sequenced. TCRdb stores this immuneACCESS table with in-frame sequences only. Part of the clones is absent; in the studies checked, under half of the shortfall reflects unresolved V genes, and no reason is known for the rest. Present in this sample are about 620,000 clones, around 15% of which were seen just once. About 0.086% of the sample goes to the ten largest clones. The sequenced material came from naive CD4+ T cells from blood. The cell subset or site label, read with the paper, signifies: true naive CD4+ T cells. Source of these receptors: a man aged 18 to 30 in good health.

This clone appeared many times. The chain's CDR3 is CANGTGGNTIYF. The CDR3 DNA reads TGTGCCAACGGGACAGGTGGAAACACCATATATTTT. J is TRBJ1-3 and V is TRBV10-3, with TRBD1 identical over 8 bases. Germline CDR1 ENHRY, CDR2 SYGVKD. V shed 10 bases, J shed 3 bases, and the junction held 2 bases outside the gene matches. This CDR3 region has 12 residues.

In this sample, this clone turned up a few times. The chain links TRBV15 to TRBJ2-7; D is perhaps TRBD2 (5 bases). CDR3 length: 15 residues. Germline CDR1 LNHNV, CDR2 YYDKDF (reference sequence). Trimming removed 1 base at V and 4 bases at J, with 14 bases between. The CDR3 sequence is CATSRGARGLYEQYF. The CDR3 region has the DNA TGTGCCACCAGCAGAGGTGCAAGAGGGCTGTACGAGCAGTACTTC.

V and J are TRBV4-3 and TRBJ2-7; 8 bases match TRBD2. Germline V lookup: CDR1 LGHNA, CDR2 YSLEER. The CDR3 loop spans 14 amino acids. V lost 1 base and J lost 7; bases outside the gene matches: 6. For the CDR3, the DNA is TGCGCCAGCAGCCAAGGCGTAGCGGGGCTAGAGCAGTACTTC. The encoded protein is CASSQGVAGLEQYF.

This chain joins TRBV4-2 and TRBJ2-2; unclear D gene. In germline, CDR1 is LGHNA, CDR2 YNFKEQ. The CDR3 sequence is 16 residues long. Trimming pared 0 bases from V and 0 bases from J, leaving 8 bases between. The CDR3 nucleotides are TGTGCCAGCAGCCAAGAAGGCTGGACGAACACCGGGGAGCTGTTTTTT. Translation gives CASSQEGWTNTGELFF.

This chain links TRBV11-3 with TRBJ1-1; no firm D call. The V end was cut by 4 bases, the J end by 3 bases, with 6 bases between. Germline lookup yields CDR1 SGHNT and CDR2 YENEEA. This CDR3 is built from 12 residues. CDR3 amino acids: CASSSRDTEAFF. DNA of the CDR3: TGTGCCAGCAGCTCTCGGGACACTGAAGCTTTCTTT.

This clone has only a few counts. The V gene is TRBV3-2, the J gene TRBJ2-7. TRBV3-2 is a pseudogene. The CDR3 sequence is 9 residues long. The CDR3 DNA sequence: TGTGCCAGCAGCTACGAGCAGTACTTC. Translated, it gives CASSYEQYF.

The DNA of the CDR3 is TGTGCCAGCAGGCTTCAAGGGGGACAGGGCTACGAGCAGTACTTC. Amino acids: CASRLQGGQGYEQYF. V gene TRBV11-2 combines with J gene TRBJ2-7; 9 positions match TRBD1. Per germline, CDR1 SGHAT and CDR2 FQNNGV. The CDR3 is 15 amino acids. V lost 6 bases, J lost 3 bases, and 9 bases stayed unmatched.

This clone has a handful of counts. DNA for the CDR3: TGTGCCAGTAGTATATGGGGTGACACTGAAGCTTTCTTT. Translation: CASSIWGDTEAFF. This chain joins TRBV19 and TRBJ1-1; no firm D call. Trimming cost V 2 bases and J 3 bases, with 7 bases left between them. The CDR3 is 13 amino acids. Germline CDR1 and CDR2: LNHDA and SQIVND (reference sequence).

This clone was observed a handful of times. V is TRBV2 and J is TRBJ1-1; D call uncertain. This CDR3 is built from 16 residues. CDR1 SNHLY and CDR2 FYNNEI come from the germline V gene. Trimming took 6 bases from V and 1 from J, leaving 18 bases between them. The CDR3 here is CASSPRMTGGNTEAFF. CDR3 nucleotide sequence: TGTGCCAGCAGCCCCCGGATGACGGGAGGGAACACTGAAGCTTTCTTT.

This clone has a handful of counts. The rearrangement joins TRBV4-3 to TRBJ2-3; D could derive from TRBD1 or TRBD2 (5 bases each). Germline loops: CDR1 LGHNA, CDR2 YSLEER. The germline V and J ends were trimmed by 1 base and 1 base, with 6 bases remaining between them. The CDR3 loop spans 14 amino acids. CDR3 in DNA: TGCGCCAGCAGCCAAGGGGACGGCACAGATACGCAGTATTTT. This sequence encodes CASSQGDGTDTQYF.

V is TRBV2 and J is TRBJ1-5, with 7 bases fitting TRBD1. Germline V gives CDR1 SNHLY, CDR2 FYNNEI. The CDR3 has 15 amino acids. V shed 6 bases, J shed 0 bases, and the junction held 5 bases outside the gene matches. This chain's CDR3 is CASRGGQSSNQPQHF. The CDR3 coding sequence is TGTGCCAGCAGAGGGGGACAGTCTAGCAATCAGCCCCAGCATTTT.

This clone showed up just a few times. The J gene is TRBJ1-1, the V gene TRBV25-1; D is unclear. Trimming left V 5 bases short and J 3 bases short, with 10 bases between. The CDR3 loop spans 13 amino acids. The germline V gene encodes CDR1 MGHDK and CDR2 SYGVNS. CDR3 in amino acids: CASSTPKDTEAFF. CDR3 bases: TGTGCCAGCAGTACCCCGAAGGACACTGAAGCTTTCTTT.

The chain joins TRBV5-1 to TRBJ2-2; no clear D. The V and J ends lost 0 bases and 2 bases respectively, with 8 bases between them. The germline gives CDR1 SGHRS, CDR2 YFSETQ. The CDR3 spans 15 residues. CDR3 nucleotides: TGCGCCAGCAGCTTGGCGGCTACCAACACCGGGGAGCTGTTTTTT. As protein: CASSLAATNTGELFF. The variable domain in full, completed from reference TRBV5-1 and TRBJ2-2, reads KAGVTQTPRYLIKTRGQQVTLSCSPISGHRSVSWYQQTPGQGLQFLFEYFSETQRNKGNFPGRFSGRQFSNSRSEMNVSTLELGDSALYLCASSLAATNTGELFFGEGSRLTVL.

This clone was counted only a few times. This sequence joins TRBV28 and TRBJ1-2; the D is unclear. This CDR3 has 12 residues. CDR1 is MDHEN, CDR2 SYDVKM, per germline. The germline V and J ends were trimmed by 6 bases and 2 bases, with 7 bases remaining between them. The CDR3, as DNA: TGTGCCAGCAGCGACATCAACTATGGCTACACCTTC. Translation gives CASSDINYGYTF.

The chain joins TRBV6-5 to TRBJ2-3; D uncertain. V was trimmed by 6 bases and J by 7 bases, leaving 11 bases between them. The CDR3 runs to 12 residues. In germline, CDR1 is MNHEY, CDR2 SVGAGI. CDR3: CASRGSQNTQYF. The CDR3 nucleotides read TGTGCCAGCAGGGGCAGCCAAAATACGCAGTATTTT.

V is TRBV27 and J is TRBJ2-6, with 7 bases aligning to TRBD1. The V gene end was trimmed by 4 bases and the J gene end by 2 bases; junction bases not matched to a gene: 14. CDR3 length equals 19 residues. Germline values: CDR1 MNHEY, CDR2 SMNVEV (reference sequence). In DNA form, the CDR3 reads TGTGCCAGCAGTTCGCAATACAGACAGGGCCGAGCTGGGGCCAACGTCCTGACTTTC. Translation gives CASSSQYRQGRAGANVLTF.

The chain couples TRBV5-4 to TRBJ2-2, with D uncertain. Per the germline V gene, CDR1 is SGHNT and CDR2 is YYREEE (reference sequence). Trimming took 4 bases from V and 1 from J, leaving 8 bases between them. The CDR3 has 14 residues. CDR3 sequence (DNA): TGTGCCAGCAGCCCCATGGGGAACACCGGGGAGCTGTTTTTT. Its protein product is CASSPMGNTGELFF. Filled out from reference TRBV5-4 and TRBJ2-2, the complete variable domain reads ETGVTQSPTHLIKTRGQQVTLRCSSQSGHNTVSWYQQALGQGPQFIFQYYREEENGRGNFPPRFSGLQFPNYSSELNVNALELDDSALYLCASSPMGNTGELFFGEGSRLTVL.

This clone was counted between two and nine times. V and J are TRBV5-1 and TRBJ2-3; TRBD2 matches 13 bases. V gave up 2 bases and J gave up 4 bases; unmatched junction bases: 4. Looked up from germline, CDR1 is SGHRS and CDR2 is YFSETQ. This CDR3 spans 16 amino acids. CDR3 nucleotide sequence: TGCGCCAGCAGCTTCGGACTAGCGGGAGACTCAGATACGCAGTATTTT. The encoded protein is CASSFGLAGDSDTQYF.

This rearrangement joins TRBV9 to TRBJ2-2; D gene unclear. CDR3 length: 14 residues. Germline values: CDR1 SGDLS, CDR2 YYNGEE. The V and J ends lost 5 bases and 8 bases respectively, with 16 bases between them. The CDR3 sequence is CASSRPPVGGELFF. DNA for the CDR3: TGTGCCAGCAGTCGCCCACCAGTGGGTGGGGAGCTGTTTTTT.

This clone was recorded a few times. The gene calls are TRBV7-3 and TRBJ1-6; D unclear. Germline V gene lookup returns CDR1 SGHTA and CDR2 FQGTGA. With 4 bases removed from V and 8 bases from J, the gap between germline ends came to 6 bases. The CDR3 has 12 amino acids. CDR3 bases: TGTGCCAGCAGCTCTAGTCATTCACCCCTCCACTTT. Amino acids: CASSSSHSPLHF.

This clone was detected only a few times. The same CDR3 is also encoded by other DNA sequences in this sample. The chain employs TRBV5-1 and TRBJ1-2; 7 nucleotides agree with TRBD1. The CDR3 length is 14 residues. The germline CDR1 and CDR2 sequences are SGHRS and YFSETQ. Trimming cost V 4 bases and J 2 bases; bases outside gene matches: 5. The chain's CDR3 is CASSRDSTNYGYTF. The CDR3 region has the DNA TGCGCCAGCAGCCGGGACAGCACAAACTATGGCTACACCTTC.

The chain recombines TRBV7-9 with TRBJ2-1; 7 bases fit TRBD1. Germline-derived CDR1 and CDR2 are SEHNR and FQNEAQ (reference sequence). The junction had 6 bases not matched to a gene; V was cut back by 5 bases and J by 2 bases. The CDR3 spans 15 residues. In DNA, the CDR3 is TGTGCCAGCAGCCGAGGGACAGTAACCTACAATGAGCAGTTCTTC. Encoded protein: CASSRGTVTYNEQFF.

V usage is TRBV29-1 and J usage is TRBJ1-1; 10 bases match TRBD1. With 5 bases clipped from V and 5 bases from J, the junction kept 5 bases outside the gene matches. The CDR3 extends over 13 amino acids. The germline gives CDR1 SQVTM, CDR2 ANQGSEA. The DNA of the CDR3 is TGCAGCGTTATGGGACAGGGGAAGACTGAAGCTTTCTTT. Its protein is CSVMGQGKTEAFF.

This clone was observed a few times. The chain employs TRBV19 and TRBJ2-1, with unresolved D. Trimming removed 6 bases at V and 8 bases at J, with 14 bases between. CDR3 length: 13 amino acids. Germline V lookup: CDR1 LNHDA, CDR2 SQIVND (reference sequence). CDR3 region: CASSPGHPDEQFF. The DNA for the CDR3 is TGTGCCAGTAGCCCCGGCCATCCTGATGAGCAGTTCTTC.

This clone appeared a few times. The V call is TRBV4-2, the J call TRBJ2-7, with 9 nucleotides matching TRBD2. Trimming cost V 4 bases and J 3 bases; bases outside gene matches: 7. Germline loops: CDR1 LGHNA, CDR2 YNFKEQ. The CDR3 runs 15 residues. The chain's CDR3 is CASSPSGNLHYEQYF. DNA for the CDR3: TGTGCCAGCAGCCCTAGCGGGAACCTCCACTACGAGCAGTACTTC.